The 27 T cell receptor beta chains in this list originate from one sample, sequenced in a study of blood T cell repertoires in COVID-19 (dated by TCRdb to about 2020). Libraries were prepared through the immunoSEQ multiplex PCR assay. The immuneACCESS repertoire file appears here via TCRdb, limited to in-frame rearrangements. These files lack a portion of the clones; in checked studies, under half of the deficit traces to unresolved V genes, and the cause of the others is not known. Here the sample has roughly 180,000 clones; around 76% occur a single time. The ten most abundant clones make up roughly 8.7% of the sample. The sample taken for sequencing was peripheral blood. Receptors were obtained from a woman aged 45-59 years with active or convalescent COVID-19.

The chain couples TRBV7-9 to TRBJ2-1; D is perhaps TRBD2 (7 bases). V was trimmed by 5 bases and J by 14 bases, leaving 16 bases between them. The CDR3 is made up of 12 amino acids. CDR1 is SEHNR, CDR2 FQNEAQ, per germline (reference sequence). CDR3 nucleotide sequence: TGTGCCAGCAGCCTCTCGGGGGGCAAAGAGTTCTTC. Translated: CASSLSGGKEFF.

The chain links TRBV6-5 to TRBJ2-5; weak D call: TRBD1 (5 bases). Trimming removed 7 bases at V and 3 bases at J, with 9 bases between. Germline CDR1 reads MNHEY; CDR2 reads SVGAGI. The CDR3 has 12 amino acids. The CDR3 sequence: CASNPGKETQYF. The CDR3 DNA reads TGTGCCAGCAATCCAGGGAAAGAGACCCAGTACTTC.

V is TRBV21-1 and J is TRBJ1-5; the table assigns TRBD1, which was not confirmed against the DNA. TRBV21-1 is described as a pseudogene. The CDR3 consists of 15 residues. The DNA of the CDR3 is TGTGCCAGTAACGGGACAGGGACTAGCAATCAGCCCCAGCATTTT. Translated, it gives CASNGTGTSNQPQHF.

The CDR3 sequence: CASEGGTEAFF. The CDR3 DNA follows: TGTGCCAGCGAGGGTGGTACTGAAGCTTTCTTT. The rearrangement joins TRBV28 to TRBJ1-1; D ambiguous. This CDR3 spans 11 amino acids. Germline CDR1 and CDR2: MDHEN and SYDVKM. With 8 bases removed from V and 5 bases from J, the gap between germline ends came to 9 bases. The whole variable domain, filled in from reference TRBV28 and TRBJ1-1, reads DVKVTQSSRYLVKRTGEKVFLECVQDMDHENMFWYRQDPGLGLRLIYFSYDVKMKEKGDIPEGYSVSREKKERFSLILESASTNQTSMYLCASEGGTEAFFGQGTRLTVV.

This chain connects TRBV21-1 to TRBJ2-3; the D call in the table, TRBD1, was not verified against the DNA. TRBV21-1 is an annotated pseudogene. This CDR3 comprises 16 residues. The CDR3 sequence: CASSTTGVQGTDTQYF. For the CDR3, the DNA is TGTGCCAGCAGCACCACAGGGGTGCAGGGCACAGATACGCAGTATTTT.

This chain joins TRBV6-6 and TRBJ1-2, with 7 bases matching TRBD1. The CDR3 runs 13 residues. Germline V gene lookup returns CDR1 MNHNY and CDR2 SVGAGI (reference sequence). The V and J ends lost 4 bases and 4 bases, in that order; junction bases with no gene match: 3. CDR3: CASSSGGLYGYTF. The CDR3 DNA follows: TGTGCCAGCAGTTCAGGGGGGCTCTATGGCTACACCTTC.

The chain recombines TRBV4-2 with TRBJ2-4, with D possibly TRBD2 on 6 matching bases. CDR1 is LGHNA, CDR2 YNFKEQ, per germline. V lost 0 bases and J 6 bases, leaving 18 bases between the germline ends. The CDR3 has 17 residues. The CDR3: CASSQELWGDGGNIQYF. The CDR3 bases are TGTGCCAGCAGCCAAGAATTATGGGGGGATGGCGGAAACATTCAGTACTTC.

A note on this clone: In the same sample, other DNA sequences code for this CDR3. V and J are TRBV7-2 and TRBJ2-5; the match to TRBD1 covers 7 bases. The V gene's germline CDR1 is SGHTA and CDR2 FQGNSA. CDR3 size: 14 residues. Losses at the gene ends were 5 bases for V and 1 base for J; bases not matched to a gene: 4. The CDR3 nucleotides are TGTGCCAGCAGCCTAGGGGGCTCCCAAGAGACCCAGTACTTC. The encoded protein is CASSLGGSQETQYF. The whole variable domain, remainder taken from reference TRBV7-2 and TRBJ2-5, is GAGVSQSPSNKVTEKGKDVELRCDPISGHTALYWYRQSLGQGLEFLIYFQGNSAPDKSGLPSDRFSAERTGGSVSTLTIQRTQQEDSAVYLCASSLGGSQETQYFGPGTRLLVL.

This chain joins TRBV24-1 and TRBJ2-1; D not resolved. Germline lookup yields CDR1 KGHDR and CDR2 SFDVKD. Between the trimmed V and J ends, which lost 5 bases and 9 bases, there was a span of 22 bases. This CDR3 is built from 16 residues. This CDR3 is CATSVVMILEGGEQFF. The CDR3 DNA reads TGTGCCACCAGTGTAGTGATGATTCTAGAAGGCGGTGAGCAGTTCTTC.

Only a few counts were recorded for this clone. The chain has TRBV7-3 and TRBJ2-3; 10 positions agree with TRBD1. The CDR3 loop spans 15 amino acids. The junction had 3 bases not matched to a gene; V was cut back by 2 bases and J by 4 bases. The germline V gene has CDR1 SGHTA and CDR2 FQGTGA. The CDR3 reads CASSLDRGPSDTQYF. The CDR3 nucleotides are TGTGCCAGCAGCTTAGACAGGGGGCCTTCAGATACGCAGTATTTT. The full variable domain, completed using reference TRBV7-3 and TRBJ2-3, is GAGVSQTPSNKVTEKGKYVELRCDPISGHTALYWYRQSLGQGPEFLIYFQGTGAADDSGLPNDRFFAVRPEGSVSTLKIQRTERGDSAVYLCASSLDRGPSDTQYFGPGTRLTVL.

V gene TRBV28 combines with J gene TRBJ2-6; TRBD2 matches at 13 bases. The CDR3 sequence is 18 residues long. Germline CDR1 MDHEN, CDR2 SYDVKM. V was clipped by 4 bases and J by 2 bases; unmatched bases: 5. The CDR3 nucleotides read TGTGCCAGCAGTTCTCCGGGACTAGCGGGAACTGGGGCCAACGTCCTGACTTTC. This gives the protein CASSSPGLAGTGANVLTF.

A single count supports this clone. The V call is TRBV4-2, the J call TRBJ2-7; 9 nucleotides agree with TRBD2. This CDR3 has 16 amino acids. Germline values: CDR1 LGHNA, CDR2 YNFKEQ. The V segment lost 0 bases and the J segment 6 bases; nucleotides outside the gene matches: 9. CDR3 nucleotides: TGTGCCAGCAGCCAAGATCTGGCGGGGGGGCGTGGCGAGCAGTACTTC. This codes for CASSQDLAGGRGEQYF.

The chain combines TRBV2 with TRBJ1-2; 10 bases are a match to TRBD1. CDR1 and CDR2 (germline): SNHLY, FYNNEI. This CDR3 spans 15 amino acids. V lost 5 bases to trimming and J lost 4 bases; unmatched junction nucleotides: 7. The CDR3 reads CASSRQGAVSYGYTF. The CDR3 nucleotides are TGTGCCAGCAGTCGACAGGGGGCGGTCTCCTATGGCTACACCTTC. Full variable domain (missing parts from reference TRBV2 and TRBJ1-2): EPEVTQTPSHQVTQMGQEVILRCVPISNHLYFYWYRQILGQKVEFLVSFYNNEISEKSEIFDDQFSVERPDGSNFTLKIRSTKLEDSAMYFCASSRQGAVSYGYTFGSGTRLTVV.

This CDR3 is CASSPSGGSTDTQYF. CDR3 coding DNA: TGTGCCAGCAGCCCTAGCGGGGGGAGCACAGATACGCAGTATTTT. The chain recombines TRBV7-9 with TRBJ2-3, with 11 bases that match TRBD2. CDR3 length: 15 amino acids. Per germline, CDR1 SEHNR and CDR2 FQNEAQ (reference sequence). With 5 bases clipped from V and 0 bases from J, the junction kept 1 base outside the gene matches.

CDR3 protein: CASSMGQGMETDTQYF. CDR3 nucleotides: TGTGCCAGTAGTATGGGCCAGGGGATGGAAACAGATACGCAGTATTTT. The chain recombines TRBV19 with TRBJ2-3, with a possible D match to TRBD1 (6 bases). Germline V gene lookup returns CDR1 LNHDA and CDR2 SQIVND (reference sequence). V gave up 3 bases and J gave up 3 bases, with 16 bases separating them. The CDR3 is 16 residues long.

V usage is TRBV4-2 and J usage is TRBJ1-5; 7 nucleotides agree with TRBD1. Unmatched junction bases numbered 6, after V lost 3 bases and J lost 7 bases. The V gene's germline CDR1 is LGHNA and CDR2 YNFKEQ. The CDR3 contains 14 residues. The CDR3 is CASSQLTGSQPQHF. For the CDR3, the DNA is TGTGCCAGCAGCCAGTTGACAGGGAGCCAGCCCCAGCATTTT.

This rearrangement joins TRBV2 to TRBJ1-2, with D possibly matching TRBD1 (5 bases). V dropped 0 bases and J dropped 3 bases, with 11 bases sitting between them. The length of the CDR3 is 15 residues. The V gene's germline CDR1 is SNHLY and CDR2 FYNNEI. The CDR3 is CASSEALSRDYGYTF. The DNA for the CDR3 is TGTGCCAGCAGTGAAGCCCTCTCCAGGGACTATGGCTACACCTTC.

This clone was counted many times. The CDR3 nucleotides read TGTGCGAAAGGGGGAAACATCTATGGCTACACCTTC. Translation: CAKGGNIYGYTF. The J gene is TRBJ1-2, the V gene TRBV30, with D maybe TRBD1 (6 bases). Germline CDR1 and CDR2: GTSNPN and SVGIG (reference sequence). This CDR3 is built from 12 residues.

The chain carries TRBV5-5 and TRBJ2-1; tentative D call: TRBD2 (6 bases). Deletions cut 4 bases from V and 7 bases from J, with 12 bases between. CDR1 and CDR2 from the germline V gene are SGHKS and YYEKEE (reference sequence). The CDR3 is 13 residues long. CDR3 DNA: TGTGCCAGCAGCGCGGGACTTCCAAATGAGCAGTTCTTC. Residues: CASSAGLPNEQFF.

This sequence joins TRBV6-2 or TRBV6-3 and TRBJ1-6, with a possible D match to TRBD1 (5 bases). CDR1 and CDR2 from the germline V gene are MNHEY and SVGEGT. The CDR3 has 16 residues. V dropped 2 bases and J dropped 8 bases, with 16 bases sitting between them. The CDR3 loop reads CASSYTEFRVDSPLHF. In DNA form, the CDR3 reads TGTGCCAGCAGTTACACCGAATTCAGGGTGGATTCACCCCTCCACTTT.

V is TRBV7-9 and J is TRBJ2-5, with 9 bases fitting TRBD1. CDR1 is SEHNR, CDR2 FQNEAQ, per germline (reference sequence). V lost 6 bases, J lost 7 bases, and 9 bases stayed unmatched. The CDR3 is 14 residues long. DNA for the CDR3: TGTGCCAGCAGACCGGACAGGGGACAGGGGACCCAGTACTTC. Translation gives CASRPDRGQGTQYF.

This chain connects TRBV18 to TRBJ1-2, with D hard to call. The germline V gene has CDR1 KGHSH and CDR2 LQKENI. V lost 1 base and J 0 bases, leaving 15 bases between the germline ends. This CDR3 is built from 17 residues. CDR3: CASSPLDLRAANYGYTF. DNA of the CDR3: TGTGCCAGCTCACCACTAGACTTACGAGCAGCTAACTATGGCTACACCTTC. The full variable domain, completed using reference TRBV18 and TRBJ1-2, is NAGVMQNPRHLVRRRGQEARLRCSPMKGHSHVYWYRQLPEEGLKFMVYLQKENIIDESGMPKERFSAEFPKEGPSILRIQQVVRGDSAAYFCASSPLDLRAANYGYTFGSGTRLTVV.

The rearrangement uses TRBV2 and TRBJ2-6; possible D gene TRBD2, 7 bases. The CDR3 loop spans 17 amino acids. Trimming removed 1 base from V and 0 bases from J, with 10 bases in between. Germline V gene data show CDR1 as SNHLY and CDR2 as FYNNEI. This CDR3 reads CASSEEGGLSGANVLTF. CDR3 in DNA: TGTGCCAGCAGTGAAGAGGGGGGGCTCTCTGGGGCCAACGTCCTGACTTTC.

V is TRBV20-1 and J is TRBJ2-5; the D gene is possibly TRBD2 (5 bases). The CDR3 contains 11 residues. Germline CDR1 reads DFQATT; CDR2 reads SNEGSKA (reference sequence). Trimming cost V 6 bases and J 7 bases, with 12 bases left between them. CDR3 in amino acids: CSAPPSGTQYF. The CDR3 DNA reads TGCAGTGCCCCCCCCAGCGGGACCCAGTACTTC.

This clone was seen a single time. The chain combines TRBV7-8 with TRBJ2-7; 8 bases are a match to TRBD1. This CDR3 is 16 amino acids long. V gave up 3 bases and J gave up 3 bases; unmatched junction bases: 10. CDR1 is SGHVS and CDR2 is FQNEAQ in the germline V gene. CDR3: CASSFGTGLGGYEQYF. In nucleotides, the CDR3 is TGTGCCAGCAGCTTCGGGACAGGTCTTGGGGGCTACGAGCAGTACTTC.

The J gene is TRBJ2-2, the V gene TRBV7-9, with no clear D. V shed 4 bases and J shed 7 bases, with 13 bases lying between them. CDR1 SEHNR and CDR2 FQNEAQ come from the germline V gene (reference sequence). The CDR3 length is 14 residues. The CDR3 loop reads CASSYRSPGGELFF. The DNA for the CDR3 is TGTGCCAGCAGCTACAGAAGCCCCGGCGGGGAGCTGTTTTTT.

The gene calls are TRBV2 and TRBJ1-5; possibly TRBD1 for D (6 bases). Trimming left V 6 bases short and J 1 base short, with 16 bases between. Per germline, CDR1 SNHLY and CDR2 FYNNEI. The CDR3 has 16 residues. The CDR3 DNA reads as TGTGCCAGCAGAGCCACAGGGATTTGGAGCAATCAGCCCCAGCATTTT. Amino acid sequence: CASRATGIWSNQPQHF.